These 26 T cell receptor beta chains were all obtained from the same sample, sequenced in a study of vaccination and CD4 T cells after COVID-19. Treatment denoted: roughly ten-day PBMC culture with coronavirus spike peptide pools or control peptides (ViraFEST assay). These receptors lack a known antigen. Oncomine TCR Beta short-read sequencing was applied to DNA from cultured CD4+ T cells. TCRdb re-analysed the PCR reads in MiXCR, keeping a single row per CDR3 protein. The sample lists about 20,000 distinct CDR3 sequences; 52% were seen once. What was sequenced was CD4+ T cells from blood, cultured in vitro. All receptors derive from a human donor who had recovered from COVID-19.

The rearrangement joins TRBV11-3 to TRBJ2-2; TRBD1 matches 7 bases. The CDR3 has 17 residues. CDR1 and CDR2 from the germline V gene are SGHNT and YENEEA. The V gene end was trimmed by 5 bases and the J gene end by 5 bases; junction bases not matched to a gene: 14. The CDR3 DNA follows: TGTGCCAGCAGCCTAGGGGGAGCGAGGGGGCAAACCGGGGAGCTGTTTTTT. It is translated as CASSLGGARGQTGELFF.

The chain couples TRBV10-3 to TRBJ1-3, with 8 bases identical to TRBD1. Germline-derived CDR1 and CDR2 are ENHRY and SYGVKD. V gave up 6 bases and J gave up 7 bases; unmatched junction bases: 14. The CDR3 has 16 residues. The CDR3 sequence is CAIRNGPDRGWNTIYF. CDR3 DNA sequence: TGTGCCATCAGAAATGGCCCTGACAGGGGATGGAACACCATATATTTT.

The chain links TRBV12-3 or TRBV12-4 to TRBJ2-7; 8 bases line up with TRBD2. CDR3 length: 15 residues. The ends lost 5 bases at V and 2 bases at J; junction bases unmatched: 8. CDR3 amino acids: CASSIWQAGAYEQYF. The CDR3 DNA sequence: TGTGCCAGCAGTATTTGGCAAGCGGGAGCCTACGAGCAGTACTTC.

This clonotype was observed a few times. This chain joins TRBV5-1 and TRBJ2-2; D call uncertain. V shed 2 bases and J shed 7 bases, with 18 bases lying between them. CDR1 and CDR2 from the germline V gene are SGHRS and YFSETQ. This CDR3 contains 16 residues. CDR3 sequence (DNA): TGCGCCAGCAGCTTACAACCTGGAATGAGCAGCGGGGAGCTGTTTTTT. Amino acids: CASSLQPGMSSGELFF. The variable domain in full, completed from reference TRBV5-1 and TRBJ2-2, reads KAGVTQTPRYLIKTRGQQVTLSCSPISGHRSVSWYQQTPGQGLQFLFEYFSETQRNKGNFPGRFSGRQFSNSRSEMNVSTLELGDSALYLCASSLQPGMSSGELFFGEGSRLTVL.

The chain carries TRBV24-1 and TRBJ2-2; possibly TRBD1 for D (5 bases). Trimming took 3 bases from V and 2 from J, leaving 15 bases between them. The CDR3 spans 17 residues. CDR1 KGHDR and CDR2 SFDVKD come from the germline V gene. The CDR3 is CATSDPIDSTNTGELFF. The CDR3 bases are TGTGCCACCAGTGATCCCATCGACAGCACCAACACCGGGGAGCTGTTTTTT.

The gene calls are TRBV15 and TRBJ2-7; D might be TRBD1 or TRBD2, each matching 5 bases. CDR3 length: 14 residues. Germline V gene data show CDR1 as LNHNV and CDR2 as YYDKDF (reference sequence). Trimming removed 1 base from V and 3 bases from J, with 10 bases in between. This CDR3 is CATSRGDGVYEQYF. CDR3 coding DNA: TGTGCCACCAGCAGAGGGGACGGAGTCTACGAGCAGTACTTC.

This rearrangement joins TRBV10-3 to TRBJ2-3, with TRBD1 matching 7 bases. The ends lost 2 bases at V and 3 bases at J; junction bases unmatched: 5. The germline V gene encodes CDR1 ENHRY and CDR2 SYGVKD. This CDR3 has 15 amino acids. CDR3 in amino acids: CAISETGAKTDTQYF. CDR3 DNA sequence: TGTGCCATCAGTGAGACAGGGGCTAAGACAGATACGCAGTATTTT.

This chain uses TRBV5-1 with TRBJ2-1, with D possibly matching TRBD2 (5 bases). The CDR3 is made up of 11 amino acids. Trimming removed 5 bases from V and 8 bases from J, with 8 bases in between. Germline V lookup: CDR1 SGHRS, CDR2 YFSETQ. The CDR3 protein is CASSWEYEQFF. CDR3 DNA sequence: TGCGCCAGCAGTTGGGAGTATGAGCAGTTCTTC.

This clonotype has just a few counts. The chain employs TRBV7-9 and TRBJ2-5; maybe TRBD2 (5 bases). The CDR3 extends over 15 amino acids. Germline loops: CDR1 SEHNR, CDR2 FQNEAQ (reference sequence). V lost 4 bases and J 9 bases, leaving 21 bases between the germline ends. In nucleotides, the CDR3 is TGTGCCAGCAGCTCAACGTCTAGCCGGGCGAGGCCCCAGTACTTC. As protein: CASSSTSSRARPQYF.

The rearrangement uses TRBV5-6 and TRBJ2-7; D is unclear. Germline V gives CDR1 SGHDT, CDR2 YYEEEE. Between the trimmed V and J ends, which lost 1 base and 2 bases, there was a span of 7 bases. CDR3 length equals 13 residues. CDR3 bases: TGTGCCAGCAGCTTGAGACAACCCTACGAGCAGTACTTC. As protein: CASSLRQPYEQYF.

The chain links TRBV24-1 to TRBJ1-2; D might be TRBD1 (5 bases). The CDR3 runs to 12 residues. Looked up from germline, CDR1 is KGHDR and CDR2 is SFDVKD. The ends were cut back, 9 bases at V and 7 bases at J, with 14 bases in the middle. The CDR3 reads CATPPTGTGYTF. The CDR3 DNA reads TGTGCCACCCCTCCTACCGGGACTGGCTACACCTTC.

The genes are TRBV24-1 and TRBJ2-5; TRBD1 might be the D (5 bases). The germline gives CDR1 KGHDR, CDR2 SFDVKD. The CDR3 contains 15 residues. V lost 5 bases and J 5 bases, leaving 17 bases between the germline ends. The CDR3 loop is CATSGVGAERETQYF. As DNA, the CDR3 is TGTGCCACCAGTGGGGTAGGGGCGGAGAGGGAGACCCAGTACTTC.

This clonotype occurred once. This chain connects TRBV19 to TRBJ2-5; the D is unclear. The V end lost 7 bases, the J end lost 4 bases, and 13 bases lay between the germline ends. CDR1 and CDR2 from the germline V gene are LNHDA and SQIVND (reference sequence). The CDR3 extends over 13 amino acids. DNA of the CDR3: TGTGCCAGTACCGACACGAACCTAGAGACCCAGTACTTC. Translating gives CASTDTNLETQYF.

The J gene is TRBJ2-7, the V gene TRBV6-1; D not resolved. CDR1 and CDR2 from the germline V gene are MNHNS and SASEGT. V was pared by 7 bases and J by 4 bases, with 17 bases between. CDR3 length equals 14 residues. The CDR3 region is CASTPPAGRYEQYF. The CDR3 DNA is TGTGCCAGCACCCCGCCGGCAGGCCGATACGAGCAGTACTTC.

The chain has TRBV10-2 and TRBJ2-7, with 11 bases identical to TRBD2. Germline trimming cut 10 bases from V and 0 bases from J; bases unmatched to any gene: 5. The CDR3 is 14 amino acids. Germline V gene lookup returns CDR1 WSHSY and CDR2 SAAADI. The CDR3 nucleotides read TGCGCCACCACTAGCGGGGGCCCCTCCTACGAGCAGTACTTC. Translation: CATTSGGPSYEQYF.

This clonotype was seen a handful of times. The rearrangement joins TRBV30 to TRBJ2-2; unclear D gene. CDR3 size: 14 residues. V was cut by 0 bases and J by 1 base, with 6 bases left in between. Per the germline V gene, CDR1 is GTSNPN and CDR2 is SVGIG (reference sequence). CDR3 coding DNA: TGTGCCTGGAGTGTACACAGGAACACCGGGGAGCTGTTTTTT. Amino acid sequence: CAWSVHRNTGELFF.

This clonotype was seen a handful of times. The chain has TRBV6-1 and TRBJ2-5; 12 nucleotides align to TRBD2. The CDR3 consists of 15 residues. The V and J ends lost 2 bases and 2 bases, in that order; junction bases with no gene match: 0. The V gene's germline CDR1 is MNHNS and CDR2 SASEGT. CDR3 sequence (DNA): TGTGCCAGCAGTGAACTAGCGGGGGGGCAAGAGACCCAGTACTTC. Translated: CASSELAGGQETQYF.

This clonotype was counted a few times. This chain links TRBV6-5 with TRBJ1-6; no reliable D call. Per the germline V gene, CDR1 is MNHEY and CDR2 is SVGAGI. The ends were cut back, 0 bases at V and 10 bases at J, with 13 bases in the middle. The CDR3 covers 15 residues. CDR3 sequence: CASSYSGAERSPLHF. For the CDR3, the DNA is TGTGCCAGCAGTTACTCCGGAGCGGAGAGGTCACCCCTCCACTTT.

This clonotype was seen only a few times. The gene calls are TRBV7-2 and TRBJ2-7; D might be TRBD2 (7 bases). Germline V CDR1 and CDR2: SGHTA, FQGNSA. V shed 2 bases and J shed 0 bases, with 11 bases lying between them. This CDR3 has 15 residues. The DNA for the CDR3 is TGTGCCAGCAGCTTAAGGGGGGGCACCTCCTACGAGCAGTACTTC. Amino acids: CASSLRGGTSYEQYF.

The V gene is TRBV7-3, the J gene TRBJ2-7; D gene uncertain. Germline V gene sequence: CDR1 SGHTA, CDR2 FQGTGA. With 2 bases removed from V and 1 base from J, the gap between germline ends came to 6 bases. The length of the CDR3 is 13 residues. CDR3 loop: CASSLDGSYEQYF. CDR3 in DNA: TGTGCCAGCAGCTTAGACGGTTCCTACGAGCAGTACTTC. The entire variable domain, with the rest obtained from reference TRBV7-3 and TRBJ2-7, is as follows: GAGVSQTPSNKVTEKGKYVELRCDPISGHTALYWYRQSLGQGPEFLIYFQGTGAADDSGLPNDRFFAVRPEGSVSTLKIQRTERGDSAVYLCASSLDGSYEQYFGPGTRLTVT.

This rearrangement joins TRBV20-1 to TRBJ1-2; D perhaps matches TRBD1 (6 bases). Looked up from germline, CDR1 is DFQATT and CDR2 is SNEGSKA (reference sequence). This CDR3 is 13 amino acids long. V lost 6 bases and J lost 7, with 18 bases in between. CDR3 bases: TGCAGTGCGGAGGCGGGGGCTGGATCTGGCTACACCTTC. Translated: CSAEAGAGSGYTF.

The gene calls are TRBV15 and TRBJ1-6; 9 positions agree with TRBD1. CDR1 and CDR2 (germline): LNHNV, YYDKDF (reference sequence). The CDR3 has 19 amino acids. J lost 9 bases, V lost 1 base, and 16 bases had no gene match. Here the CDR3 reads CATSRVSYLGQGVGSPLHF. Here the CDR3 DNA reads TGTGCCACCAGCAGAGTCTCGTATTTGGGACAGGGAGTAGGTTCACCCCTCCACTTT.

The chain recombines TRBV6-5 with TRBJ2-4; TRBD1 agrees at 7 bases. The length of the CDR3 is 11 residues. The trim removed 4 bases at V and 13 bases at J, leaving 4 bases unmatched. Per the germline V gene, CDR1 is MNHEY and CDR2 is SVGAGI. In DNA form, the CDR3 reads TGTGCCAGCAGTTGGGGACAGCGCCAGTACTTC. It encodes CASSWGQRQYF.

The chain recombines TRBV7-9 with TRBJ2-3, with 9 positions matching TRBD2. The ends lost 6 bases at V and 0 bases at J; junction bases unmatched: 7. Germline values: CDR1 SEHNR, CDR2 FQNEAQ (reference sequence). The CDR3 has 16 amino acids. The CDR3: CASSNSGRMSTDTQYF. CDR3 coding DNA: TGTGCCAGCAGTAATAGCGGGAGAATGAGCACAGATACGCAGTATTTT.

The CDR3 region has the DNA TGCAGTGCGAGGACGGGAGGGATGACTGAAGCTTTCTTT. It translates to CSARTGGMTEAFF. The chain uses TRBV20-1 and TRBJ1-1; D call uncertain. Germline CDR1 reads DFQATT; CDR2 reads SNEGSKA (reference sequence). CDR3 length equals 13 residues. The V gene lost 6 bases and the J gene lost 5 bases, with 16 bases spanning the gap.

This chain connects TRBV11-3 to TRBJ2-1; D call uncertain. Germline V lookup: CDR1 SGHNT, CDR2 YENEEA. This CDR3 spans 17 amino acids. V dropped 0 bases and J dropped 0 bases, with 12 bases sitting between them. CDR3 coding DNA: TGTGCCAGCAGCTTAGATCATTTTTGGAGCTCCTACAATGAGCAGTTCTTC. Encoded protein: CASSLDHFWSSYNEQFF. Filled out from reference TRBV11-3 and TRBJ2-1, the complete variable domain reads EAGVVQSPRYKIIEKKQPVAFWCNPISGHNTLYWYLQNLGQGPELLIRYENEEAVDDSQLPKDRFSAERLKGVDSTLKIQPAELGDSAVYLCASSLDHFWSSYNEQFFGPGTRLTVL.